This T cell receptor beta chain was recorded in a study of blood T cell repertoires in COVID-19. Study information: Nucleic acid was either cDNA or gDNA, and it came from T cells, B-cell-depleted T cells, or PBMCs.

In its sample, this clone was seen a few times. Original handling: Estimates of nucleated cell counts were drawn from the amplification of reference gene primers. Libraries were prepared by immunoSEQ multiplex PCR; TCRdb keeps only in-frame clonotypes and omits some of them. D and trimming were read from the DNA, whereas the V and J calls and clone size are those reported in that table. The sample contains roughly 88,000 clones, about four fifths of which appear only once. CDR1 and CDR2 from the germline V gene are LNHDA and SQIVND (reference sequence). The V end lost 8 bases, the J end lost 2 bases, and 10 bases lay between the germline ends. This CDR3 has 13 residues.

Sample: peripheral blood. The origin of this receptor is a woman of 80 years or more with acute or convalescent COVID-19. The chain links TRBV19 to TRBJ1-5; D is unresolved. Here the CDR3 reads CASADTGNQPQHF. The DNA of the CDR3 is TGTGCCAGTGCCGACACGGGCAATCAGCCCCAGCATTTT.